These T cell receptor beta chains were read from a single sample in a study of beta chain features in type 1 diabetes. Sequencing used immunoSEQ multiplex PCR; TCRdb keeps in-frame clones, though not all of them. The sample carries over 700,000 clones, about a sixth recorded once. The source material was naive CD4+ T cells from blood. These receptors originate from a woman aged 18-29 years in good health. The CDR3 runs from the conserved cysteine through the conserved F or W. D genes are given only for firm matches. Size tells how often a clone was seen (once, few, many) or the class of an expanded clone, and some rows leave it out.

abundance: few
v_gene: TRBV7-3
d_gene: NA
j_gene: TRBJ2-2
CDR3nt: TGTGCCAGCAGCCTCGCTAGCGTAGATTACGGGGAGCTGTTTTTT
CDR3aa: CASSLASVDYGELFF

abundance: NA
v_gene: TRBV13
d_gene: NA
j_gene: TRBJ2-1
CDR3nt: TGTGCCAGCAGCCGGATAGCGGACAACAATGAGCAGTTCTTC
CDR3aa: CASSRIADNNEQFF

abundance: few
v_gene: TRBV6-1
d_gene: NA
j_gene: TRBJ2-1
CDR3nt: TGTGCCAGCAACGACGGAGACACCGCTTTGAATGAGCAGTTCTTC
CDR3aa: CASNDGDTALNEQFF

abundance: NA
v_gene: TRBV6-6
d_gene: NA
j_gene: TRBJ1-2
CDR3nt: TGTGCCAGCGGGACCGAAGAGAACTATGGCTACACCTTC
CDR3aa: CASGTEENYGYTF

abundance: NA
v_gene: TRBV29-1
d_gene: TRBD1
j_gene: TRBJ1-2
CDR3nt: TGCAAAGCAGGACAGGGGGACGGCTACACCTTC
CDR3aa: CKAGQGDGYTF

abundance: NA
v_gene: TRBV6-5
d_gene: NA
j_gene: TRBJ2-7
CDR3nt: TGTGCCAGCAGGATTAGCGGAGCGGCCTACGAGCAGTACTTC
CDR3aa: CASRISGAAYEQYF

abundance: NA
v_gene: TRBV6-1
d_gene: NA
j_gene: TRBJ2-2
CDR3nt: TGTGCCAGCAAGATCTGGCTACCGAACACCGGGGAGCTGTTTTTT
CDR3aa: CASKIWLPNTGELFF

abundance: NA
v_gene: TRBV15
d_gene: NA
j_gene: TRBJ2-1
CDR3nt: TGTGCCACCAGCAGAGCCAGGGTAGGGGGGACAAACAATGAGCAGTTCTTC
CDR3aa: CATSRARVGGTNNEQFF

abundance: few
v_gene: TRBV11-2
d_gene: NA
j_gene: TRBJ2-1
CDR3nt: TGTGCCAGCAGCTTAGGTCTTGGGGAAGGCGGCGGGCAGTTCTTC
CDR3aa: CASSLGLGEGGGQFF

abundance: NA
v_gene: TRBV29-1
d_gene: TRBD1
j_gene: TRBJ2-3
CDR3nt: TGCAGCGTCGCGTACAGGGGGAATCAGGATACGCAGTATTTT
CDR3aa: CSVAYRGNQDTQYF

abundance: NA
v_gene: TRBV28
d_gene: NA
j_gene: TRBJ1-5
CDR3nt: TGTGCCAGCAGCAATTACAGTTCATGGGGGAATCAGCCCCAGCATTTT
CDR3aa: CASSNYSSWGNQPQHF

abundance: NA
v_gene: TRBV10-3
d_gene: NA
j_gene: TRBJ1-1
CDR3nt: TGTGCCATCAGTACTACCCGGGACGAAGCTTTCTTT
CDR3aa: CAISTTRDEAFF

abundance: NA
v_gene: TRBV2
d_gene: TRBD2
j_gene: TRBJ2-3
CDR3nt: TGTGCCAGCAGTCTAGCGGGAGTGGGCCCAGATACGCAGTATTTT
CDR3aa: CASSLAGVGPDTQYF

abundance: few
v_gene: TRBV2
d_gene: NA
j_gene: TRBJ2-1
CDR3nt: TGTGCCAGCGCGCGCAACCCTACCTACAATGAGCAGTTCTTC
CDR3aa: CASARNPTYNEQFF

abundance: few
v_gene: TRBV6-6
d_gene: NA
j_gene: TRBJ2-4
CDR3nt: TGTGCCAGCAGTTCCCGTACCGGGCCCGGAGGAAACATTCAGTACTTC
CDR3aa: CASSSRTGPGGNIQYF

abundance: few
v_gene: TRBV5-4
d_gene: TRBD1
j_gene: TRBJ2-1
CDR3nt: TGTGCCAGCAGACACCACAGGGGGCATGCCTACAATGAGCAGTTCTTC
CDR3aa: CASRHHRGHAYNEQFF

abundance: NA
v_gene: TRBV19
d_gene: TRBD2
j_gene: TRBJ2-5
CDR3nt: TGTGCCAGTTCCGGACTAGCCGCTAACCAAGAGACCCAGTACTTC
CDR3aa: CASSGLAANQETQYF

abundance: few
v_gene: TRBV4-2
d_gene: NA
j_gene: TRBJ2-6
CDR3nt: TGTGCCAGCAGCCCCGGGACCCTCCGGTGGGCCAACGTCCTGACTTTC
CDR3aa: CASSPGTLRWANVLTF

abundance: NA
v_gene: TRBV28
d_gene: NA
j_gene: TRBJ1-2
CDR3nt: TGTGCCAGCAGTTTCAGTTTCGTTAACTATGGCTACACCTTC
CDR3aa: CASSFSFVNYGYTF

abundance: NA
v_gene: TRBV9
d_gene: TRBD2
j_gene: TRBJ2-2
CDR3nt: TGTGCCAGCAGCGTAGTCCCGGGACTAGCGAGGAACACCGGGGAGCTGTTTTTT
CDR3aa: CASSVVPGLARNTGELFF

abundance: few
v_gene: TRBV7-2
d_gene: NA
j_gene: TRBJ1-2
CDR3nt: TGTGCCAGCAGCCGGCCGCCTACTAACTATGGCTACACCTTC
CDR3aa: CASSRPPTNYGYTF

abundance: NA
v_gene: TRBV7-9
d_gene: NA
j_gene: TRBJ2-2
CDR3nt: TGTGCCAGCAGTTTCCAGGCCCCCGGGGAGCTGTTTTTT
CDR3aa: CASSFQAPGELFF

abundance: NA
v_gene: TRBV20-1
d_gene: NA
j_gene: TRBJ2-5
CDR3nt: TGCAGTGCCGTGAAAGAGACCCAGTACTTC
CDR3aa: CSAVKETQYF

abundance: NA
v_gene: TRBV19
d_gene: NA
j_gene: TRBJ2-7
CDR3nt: TGTGCCAGTAGTATCGACTATGGCGAGCAGTACTTC
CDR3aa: CASSIDYGEQYF

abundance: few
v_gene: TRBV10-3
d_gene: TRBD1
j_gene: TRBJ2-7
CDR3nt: TGTGCCATGGCGGGACAGGGGGCTAGCGAGCAGTACTTC
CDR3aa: CAMAGQGASEQYF

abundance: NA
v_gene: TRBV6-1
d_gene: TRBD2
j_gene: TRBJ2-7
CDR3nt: TGTGCCAGCAGCCAGACTAGCGGCCTATACGAGCAGTACTTC
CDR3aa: CASSQTSGLYEQYF

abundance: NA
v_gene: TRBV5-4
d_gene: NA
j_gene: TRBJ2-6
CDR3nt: TGTGCCAGCAGCCCCTTGACTATCTCTGGGGCCAACGTCCTGACTTTC
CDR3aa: CASSPLTISGANVLTF

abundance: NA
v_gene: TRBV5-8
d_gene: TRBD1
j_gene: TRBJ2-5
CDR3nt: TGTGCCAGCAGCTTTTCAAGAAGGGGGCCTAAGACCCAGTACTTC
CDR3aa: CASSFSRRGPKTQYF

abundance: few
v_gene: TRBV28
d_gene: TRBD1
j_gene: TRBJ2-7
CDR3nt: TGTGCCAGCAGCCACGGGACAGCCTACGAGCAGTACTTC
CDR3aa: CASSHGTAYEQYF

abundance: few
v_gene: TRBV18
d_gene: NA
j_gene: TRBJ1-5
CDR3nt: TGTGCCAGCTCACCAGCGGGTTGGCGTGATCAGCCCCAGCATTTT
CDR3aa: CASSPAGWRDQPQHF

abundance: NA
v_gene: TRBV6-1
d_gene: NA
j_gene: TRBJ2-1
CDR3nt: TGTGCCAGCAGTGAATCAGGGGACTACCCGTTCTTC
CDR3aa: CASSESGDYPFF

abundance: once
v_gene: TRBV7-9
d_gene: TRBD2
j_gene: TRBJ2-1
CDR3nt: TGTGCCAGCAGCTTAGGGGGTGCTAGCGGGAGTGACTACAATGAGCAGTTCTTC
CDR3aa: CASSLGGASGSDYNEQFF

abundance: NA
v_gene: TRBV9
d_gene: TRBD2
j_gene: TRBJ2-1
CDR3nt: TGTGCCAGCAGCGGGCAGGGACTAGCGGCCTACAATGAGCAGTTCTTC
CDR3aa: CASSGQGLAAYNEQFF

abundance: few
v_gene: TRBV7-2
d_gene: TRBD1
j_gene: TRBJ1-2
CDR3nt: TGTGCCAGCAGCCTAACCGGGACAGGGCATGGCTACACCTTC
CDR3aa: CASSLTGTGHGYTF

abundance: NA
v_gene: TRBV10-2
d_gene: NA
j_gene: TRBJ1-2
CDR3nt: TGCGCCAGCAGTGAGGGCAGGGTGGTTGGCTACACCTTC
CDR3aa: CASSEGRVVGYTF

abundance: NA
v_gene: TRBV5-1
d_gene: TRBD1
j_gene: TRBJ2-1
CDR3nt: TGCGCCAGCAGCTTGCGGGGGACAGGGGCGTTGAATGAGCAGTTCTTC
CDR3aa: CASSLRGTGALNEQFF

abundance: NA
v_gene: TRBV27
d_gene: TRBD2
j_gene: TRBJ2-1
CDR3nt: TGTGCCAGCAGACTAGCGGGATTTAATGAGCAGTTCTTC
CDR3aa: CASRLAGFNEQFF

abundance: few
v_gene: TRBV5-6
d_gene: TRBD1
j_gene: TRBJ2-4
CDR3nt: TGTGCCAGCTGGGGACAGGCGGAGAACATTCAGTACTTC
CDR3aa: CASWGQAENIQYF

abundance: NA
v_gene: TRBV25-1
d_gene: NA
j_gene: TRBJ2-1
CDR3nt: TGTGCCAGCAGCTCGACCTACAATGAGCAGTTCTTC
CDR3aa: CASSSTYNEQFF

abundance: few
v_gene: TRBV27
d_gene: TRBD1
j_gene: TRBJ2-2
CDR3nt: TGTGCCAGCAGTTTTGGCAGGGGGCTTACCGGGGAGCTGTTTTTT
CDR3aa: CASSFGRGLTGELFF

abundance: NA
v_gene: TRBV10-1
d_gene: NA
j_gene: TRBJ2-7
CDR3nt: TGCGCCAGCAGTGATCCAAGCGGGCCCAGTGACGAGCAGTACTTC
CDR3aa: CASSDPSGPSDEQYF

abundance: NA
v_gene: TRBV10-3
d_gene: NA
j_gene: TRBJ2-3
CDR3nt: TGTGCCATCCTGGGCGGGAATGGGGATACGCAGTATTTT
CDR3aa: CAILGGNGDTQYF

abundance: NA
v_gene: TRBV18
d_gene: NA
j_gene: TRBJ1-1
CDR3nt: TGTGCCAGCTCGCTTACTCAGGGTTACACTGAAGCTTTCTTT
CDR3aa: CASSLTQGYTEAFF

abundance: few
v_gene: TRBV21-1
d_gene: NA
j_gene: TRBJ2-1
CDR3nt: TGTGCCAGCAGCAAAAGGGTCCGCCGGGGTGGTGAGCAGTTCTTC
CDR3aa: CASSKRVRRGGEQFF

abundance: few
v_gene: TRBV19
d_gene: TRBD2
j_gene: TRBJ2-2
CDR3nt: TGTGCCAGTACTCTAGCGGGAGGGCCTGGCGGGGAGCTGTTTTTT
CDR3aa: CASTLAGGPGGELFF

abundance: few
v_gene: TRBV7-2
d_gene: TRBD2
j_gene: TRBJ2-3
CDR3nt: TGTGCCAGCAGCTTTCTCCCGGGAGGGCTGCAAGATACGCAGTATTTT
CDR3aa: CASSFLPGGLQDTQYF

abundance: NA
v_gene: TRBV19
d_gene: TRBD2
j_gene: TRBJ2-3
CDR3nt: TGTGCCAGTAGTGCGAGCGGGAGGCAGGCGCACTATTTT
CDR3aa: CASSASGRQAHYF

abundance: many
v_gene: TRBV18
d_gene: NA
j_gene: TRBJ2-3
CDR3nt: TGTGCCAGCTCACCCAGCACAGATACGCAGTATTTT
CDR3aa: CASSPSTDTQYF

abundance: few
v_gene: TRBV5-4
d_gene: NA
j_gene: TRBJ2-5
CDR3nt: TGTGCCAGCAGCCAAGCTTTGGGGGGAGGAGAGACCCAGTACTTC
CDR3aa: CASSQALGGGETQYF

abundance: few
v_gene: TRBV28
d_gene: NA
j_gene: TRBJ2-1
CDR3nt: TGTGCCAGCAGGGGCAGCTCCTACAATGAGCAGTTCTTC
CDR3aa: CASRGSSYNEQFF

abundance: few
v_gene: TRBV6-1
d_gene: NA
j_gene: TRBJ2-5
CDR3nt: TGTGCCAGCAGTGAACGCGGCGGTATCCAGTACTTC
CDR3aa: CASSERGGIQYF

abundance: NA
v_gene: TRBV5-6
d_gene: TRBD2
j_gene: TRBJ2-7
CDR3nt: TGTGCCAGCAGCTTCGGACTAGCGGGAAATGTCGACGAGCAGTACTTC
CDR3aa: CASSFGLAGNVDEQYF

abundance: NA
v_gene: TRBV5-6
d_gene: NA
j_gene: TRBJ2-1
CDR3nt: TGTGCCAGCGCCGTTATAAGTGCCCCAAATGAGCAGTTCTTC
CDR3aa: CASAVISAPNEQFF